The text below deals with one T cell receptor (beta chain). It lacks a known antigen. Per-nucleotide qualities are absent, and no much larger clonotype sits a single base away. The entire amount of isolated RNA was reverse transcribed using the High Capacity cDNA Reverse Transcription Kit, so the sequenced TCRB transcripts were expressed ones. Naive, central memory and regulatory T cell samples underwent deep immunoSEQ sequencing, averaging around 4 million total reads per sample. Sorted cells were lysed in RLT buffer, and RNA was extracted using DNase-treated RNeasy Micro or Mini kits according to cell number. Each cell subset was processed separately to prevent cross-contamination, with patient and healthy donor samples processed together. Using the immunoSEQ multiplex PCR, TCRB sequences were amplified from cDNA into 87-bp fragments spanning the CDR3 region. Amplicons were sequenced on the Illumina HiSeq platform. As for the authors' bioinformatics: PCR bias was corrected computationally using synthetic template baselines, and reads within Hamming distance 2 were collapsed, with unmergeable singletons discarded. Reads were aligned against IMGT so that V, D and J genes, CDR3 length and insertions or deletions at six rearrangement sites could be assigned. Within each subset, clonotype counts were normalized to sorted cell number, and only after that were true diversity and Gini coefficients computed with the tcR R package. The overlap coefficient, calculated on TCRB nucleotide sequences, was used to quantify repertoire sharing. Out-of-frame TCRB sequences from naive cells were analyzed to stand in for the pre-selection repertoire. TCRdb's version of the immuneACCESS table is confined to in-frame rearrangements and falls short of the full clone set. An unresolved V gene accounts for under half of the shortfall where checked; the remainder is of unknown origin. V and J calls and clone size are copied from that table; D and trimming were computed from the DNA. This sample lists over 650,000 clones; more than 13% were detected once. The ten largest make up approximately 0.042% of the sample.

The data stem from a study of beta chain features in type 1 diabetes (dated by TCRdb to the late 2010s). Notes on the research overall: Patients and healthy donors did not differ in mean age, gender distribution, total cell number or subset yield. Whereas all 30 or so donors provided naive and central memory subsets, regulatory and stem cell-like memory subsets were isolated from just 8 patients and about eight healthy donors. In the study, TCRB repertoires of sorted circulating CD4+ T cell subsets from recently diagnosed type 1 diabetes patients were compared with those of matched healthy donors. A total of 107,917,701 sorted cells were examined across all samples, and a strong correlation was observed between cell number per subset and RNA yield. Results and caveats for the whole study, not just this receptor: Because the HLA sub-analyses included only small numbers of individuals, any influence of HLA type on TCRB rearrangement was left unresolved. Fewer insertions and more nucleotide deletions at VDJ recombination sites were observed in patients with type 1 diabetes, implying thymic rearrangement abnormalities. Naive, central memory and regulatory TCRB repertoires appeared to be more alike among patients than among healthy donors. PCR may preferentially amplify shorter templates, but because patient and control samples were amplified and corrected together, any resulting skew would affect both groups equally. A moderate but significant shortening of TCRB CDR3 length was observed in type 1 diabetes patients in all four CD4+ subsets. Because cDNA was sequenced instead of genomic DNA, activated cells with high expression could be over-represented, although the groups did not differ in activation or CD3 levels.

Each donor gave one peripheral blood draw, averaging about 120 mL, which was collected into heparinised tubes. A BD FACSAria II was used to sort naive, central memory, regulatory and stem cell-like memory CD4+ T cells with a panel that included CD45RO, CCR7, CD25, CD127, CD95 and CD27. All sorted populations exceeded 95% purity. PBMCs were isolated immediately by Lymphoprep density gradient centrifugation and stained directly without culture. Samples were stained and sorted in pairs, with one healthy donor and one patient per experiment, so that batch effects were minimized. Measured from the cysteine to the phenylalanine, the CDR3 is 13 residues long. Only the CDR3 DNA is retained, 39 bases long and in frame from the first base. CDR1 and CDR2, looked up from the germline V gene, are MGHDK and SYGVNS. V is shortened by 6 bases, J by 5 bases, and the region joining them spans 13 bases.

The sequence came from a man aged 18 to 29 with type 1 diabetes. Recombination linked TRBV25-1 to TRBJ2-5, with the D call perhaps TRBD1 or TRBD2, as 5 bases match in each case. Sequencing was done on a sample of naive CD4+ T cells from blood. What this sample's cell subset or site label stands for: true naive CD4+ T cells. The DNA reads TGTGCCAGCAGCCAGCAGTGGGGGGAGACCCAGTACTTC. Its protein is CASSQQWGETQYF.